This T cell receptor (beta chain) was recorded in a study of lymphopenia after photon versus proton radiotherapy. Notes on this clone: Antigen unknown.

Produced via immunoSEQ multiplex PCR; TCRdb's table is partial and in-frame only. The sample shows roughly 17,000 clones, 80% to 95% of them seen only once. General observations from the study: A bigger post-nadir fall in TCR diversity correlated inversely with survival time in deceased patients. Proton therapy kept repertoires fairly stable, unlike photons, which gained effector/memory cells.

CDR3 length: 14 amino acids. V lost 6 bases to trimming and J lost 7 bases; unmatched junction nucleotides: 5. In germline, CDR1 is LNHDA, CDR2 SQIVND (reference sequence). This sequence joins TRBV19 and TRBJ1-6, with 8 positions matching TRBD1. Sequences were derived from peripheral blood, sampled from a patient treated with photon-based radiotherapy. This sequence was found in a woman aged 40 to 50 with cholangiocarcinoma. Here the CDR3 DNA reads TGTGCCAGTAGGAAAACAGGGGGGAATTCACCCCTCCACTTT. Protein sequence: CASRKTGGNSPLHF. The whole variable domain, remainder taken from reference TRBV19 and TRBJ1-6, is DGGITQSPKYLFRKEGQNVTLSCEQNLNHDAMYWYRQDPGQGLRLIYYSQIVNDFQKGDIAEGYSVSREKKESFPLTVTSAQKNPTAFYLCASRKTGGNSPLHFGNGTRLTVT.